This T cell receptor beta chain stems from a study of OX40 agonist ivuxolimab in advanced cancers. Study-wide findings and caveats: The work left the antigen specificity of expanded peripheral T cells undetermined.

Germline values: CDR1 SGHTA, CDR2 FQGTGA. The V end lost 0 bases, the J end lost 5 bases, and 7 bases lay between the germline ends. This CDR3 contains 13 residues. This clone was seen only once. Its antigen is as yet unknown. Generated by immunoSEQ multiplex PCR, the TCRdb table keeps only in-frame clones and is missing some. The repertoire holds some 80,000 clones, with around 94% as singletons. The receptor was isolated from an adult with an advanced solid tumor such as melanoma, head and neck, liver or kidney cancer. The input for sequencing was CD4+ or CD8+ T cells sorted from blood, taken in a trial of the OX40 agonist ivuxolimab. The V and J genes are TRBV7-3 and TRBJ1-1; D gene unclear. The CDR3 loop reads CASSLTGSTEAFF. The CDR3 DNA reads TGTGCCAGCAGCTTAACCGGGAGTACTGAAGCTTTCTTT.